Listed below are T cell receptor beta chains from one sample, sequenced in a study of T cell responses to AZD1222 COVID-19 vaccine. Data came from immunoSEQ multiplex PCR; TCRdb stores just in-frame clones and leaves some out. The sample records about 210,000 clones, approximately 94% being singletons. The sample in question was peripheral blood, obtained 28 days after the second dose of the MenACWY control vaccine. These receptors were obtained from an adult who received the MenACWY meningococcal vaccine as a control. Both conserved end residues are part of each CDR3. D genes are given only for firm matches. Size is stated for part of the rows, as once, few or many counts, or as a class when the clone is expanded.

D gene: -; V gene: TRBV6-8; clone size: -; J gene: TRBJ1-1; CDR3 DNA: TGTGCCAGCAGTCATAACCGGACAGTGAACACTGAAGCTTTCTTT; CDR3 protein: CASSHNRTVNTEAFF
D gene: -; V gene: TRBV2; clone size: -; J gene: TRBJ1-1; CDR3 DNA: TGTGCCAGCAGTGAATTCTGGACGTTGAGGACTGAAGCTTTCTTT; CDR3 protein: CASSEFWTLRTEAFF
D gene: -; V gene: TRBV5-3; clone size: -; J gene: TRBJ1-4; CDR3 DNA: TGTGCCAGAAGCTCTCGGACTGCAGAAAAACTGTTTTTT; CDR3 protein: CARSSRTAEKLFF
D gene: TRBD1; V gene: TRBV6-5; clone size: once; J gene: TRBJ2-7; CDR3 DNA: TGTGCCAGCAGGATTACCGGGACAGGGTTTTACGAGCAGTACTTC; CDR3 protein: CASRITGTGFYEQYF
D gene: -; V gene: TRBV4-1; clone size: -; J gene: TRBJ2-7; CDR3 DNA: TGCGCCAGCAGCCCGGTGCCGAGCGGAGACTACGAGCAGTACTTC; CDR3 protein: CASSPVPSGDYEQYF
D gene: TRBD2; V gene: TRBV19; clone size: once; J gene: TRBJ2-7; CDR3 DNA: TGTGCCAGTAGTATAGATATCCCCCTGGAAGCGGGGGGGGTCTACGAGCAGTACTTC; CDR3 protein: CASSIDIPLEAGGVYEQYF
D gene: -; V gene: TRBV27; clone size: once; J gene: TRBJ2-7; CDR3 DNA: TGTGCCAGCAGTTTATCGATCAGCTACGAGCAGTACTTC; CDR3 protein: CASSLSISYEQYF
D gene: -; V gene: TRBV19; clone size: -; J gene: TRBJ1-1; CDR3 DNA: TGTGCCAGTAGTATACACAGGGATACTGAAGCTTTCTTT; CDR3 protein: CASSIHRDTEAFF
D gene: TRBD1; V gene: TRBV10-3; clone size: -; J gene: TRBJ1-4; CDR3 DNA: TGTGCCATCAGTGAGTCGACAGGGCGGGCGAATGAAAAACTGTTTTTT; CDR3 protein: CAISESTGRANEKLFF
D gene: -; V gene: TRBV27; clone size: -; J gene: TRBJ1-4; CDR3 DNA: TGTGCCAGCAGAAGTCACAGGGCAACTAATGAAAAACTGTTTTTT; CDR3 protein: CASRSHRATNEKLFF